What follows describes a single TCR beta chain. The antigen is undetermined. The CD4+ fraction was divided into a CD45RA+ naive subset and a CD45RA-negative memory subset. Per the study methods: Filtering differed, since immunoSEQ gave only junction sequences and no quality scores. Method: immunoSEQ multiplex PCR; TCRdb's copy keeps in-frame clones and lacks some. The V and J calls and clone size come from that table; D and trimming were worked out from the DNA. There are under 1,900,000 clones in the sample; 98% to 99% occur only once, and under 0.45% lies in the top ten. The source of the sample is a study of shared clonotypes between healthy human individuals. General study results and limits: Estimated richness was generally greater in naive than memory subsets. Donors were few, which limited the genetic and exposure-history diversity represented.

After removal of 6 bases from V and 3 bases from J, the junction contained 7 bases not matched to a gene. The CDR3 length is 16 residues. Germline assignment: CDR1 SNHLY and CDR2 FYNNEI. The chain has TRBV2 and TRBJ2-1; TRBD2 matches 11 bases. Sequencing was done on a sample of naive CD4+ T cells sorted from blood. The subset: CD45RA+ positively selected. The receptor's source is a young man in good health. The CDR3 coding sequence is TGTGCCAGCAGACTTTGGACTAGCGGGCGCTACAATGAGCAGTTCTTC. Protein product: CASRLWTSGRYNEQFF.